This T cell receptor (beta chain) was obtained from a study of blood T cell repertoires in COVID-19. Clones were read by immunoSEQ multiplex PCR, and TCRdb kept only the in-frame ones, dropping some. Among around 340,000 clones listed, approximately 83% were seen once. This CDR3 is 14 amino acids long. V lost 8 bases and J 4 bases, leaving 18 bases between the germline ends. Germline CDR1 and CDR2: MNHEY and SVGAGI. V usage is TRBV6-5 and J usage is TRBJ2-7, with D possibly matching TRBD2 (6 bases). The source of this sequence is a woman aged 40 to 55 with acute COVID-19. Sequences were obtained from PBMCs or T cells enriched from blood (not recorded which). The DNA of the CDR3 is TGTGCCAGCTCTCGGGACTCTCGATTTTACGAGCAGTACTTC. It translates to CASSRDSRFYEQYF.